This is a list of T cell receptor beta chains from one sample in a study of memory CD4+ T cells and cytomegalovirus serostatus. Here immunoSEQ multiplex PCR was the method, and the copy in TCRdb shows in-frame clones only, minus some. The table has under 35,000 clones, roughly 76% seen once. Sequencing used memory CD4+ T cells from blood. The receptors were sampled from an adult in good health and CMV-seronegative. Each CDR3 is given with its conserved first and last residue. The order of the fields is J gene, clone size, V gene, D gene, CDR3 length, CDR3 DNA, CDR3 protein. A D gene is named only where the DNA matches it firmly. Rows give clone size only sometimes, using once, few, many, or a class for an expanded clone.

>TRBJ2-7|-|TRBV4-3|-|16
TGCGCCAGCAGCCAAGATTTATCAGGGAAAAGCTACGAGCAGTACTTC
CASSQDLSGKSYEQYF
>TRBJ1-2|few|TRBV19|-|10
TGTGCCAGTAGATTCGGGCGCTACACCTTC
CASRFGRYTF
>TRBJ1-2|-|TRBV7-2|-|15
TGTGCCAGCAGCTTAGTTCGCCAGGGAGGCTATGGCTACACCTTC
CASSLVRQGGYGYTF
>TRBJ2-1|-|TRBV11-3|-|13
TGTGCCAGCAGCTCCGGGTCCTACAATGAGCAGTTCTTC
CASSSGSYNEQFF
>TRBJ2-7|-|TRBV29-1|-|12
TGCAGCGTTGGACAGCCCGCCTACGAGCAGTACTTC
CSVGQPAYEQYF
>TRBJ1-2|-|TRBV19|-|13
TGTGCCAGTAAGGAGAATGAAAACTATGGCTACACCTTC
CASKENENYGYTF
>TRBJ2-1|-|TRBV29-1|TRBD1|13
TGCAGCGTTGCCGGACAGGAAAGCAATGAGCAGTTCTTC
CSVAGQESNEQFF
>TRBJ1-5|-|TRBV29-1|-|13
TGCAGCGTTGAAGAAGACAGATATCAGCCCCAGCATTTT
CSVEEDRYQPQHF
>TRBJ1-1|-|TRBV11-3|TRBD1|13
TGTGCCAGCAAAGGACAGGGGTTCACTGAAGCTTTCTTT
CASKGQGFTEAFF
>TRBJ2-2|-|TRBV10-1|-|19
TGCGCCGGAAAAGCGGGGCCCGGGGGTGGACAGCTAAACACCGGGGAGCTGTTTTTT
CAGKAGPGGGQLNTGELFF
>TRBJ2-7|-|TRBV27|TRBD2|16
TGTGCCAGCAGTTTCTACGGACTAGCGGATGCCTACGAGCAGTACTTC
CASSFYGLADAYEQYF
>TRBJ2-1|few|TRBV13|TRBD2|16
TGTGCCAGCAGACGCGCCGGGACTAGCCTCTACAATGAGCAGTTCTTC
CASRRAGTSLYNEQFF
>TRBJ1-4|-|TRBV27|TRBD1|15
TGTGCCAGCACTCAAAACGCAGGGGGCCGAGAAAAACTGTTTTTT
CASTQNAGGREKLFF
>TRBJ2-7|-|TRBV18|-|14
TGTGCCAGCTCCCTTATAAGGGGAAACGACGAGCAGTACTTC
CASSLIRGNDEQYF
>TRBJ2-7|-|TRBV18|-|14
TGTGTCAGCTCCCTTATAAGGGGAAACGACGAGCAGTACTTC
CVSSLIRGNDEQYF
>TRBJ2-5|-|TRBV15|-|12
TGTGCCACCAGCAGAGATGCGGAGACCCAGTACTTC
CATSRDAETQYF
>TRBJ2-2|-|TRBV19|-|14
TGTGCCAGTAGCGGTAGCGGCCTCACCGGGGAGCTGTTTTTT
CASSGSGLTGELFF
>TRBJ1-2|-|TRBV13|-|20
TGTGCCAGCAGCTTCACATATATAGGGGGGCCGGGGGAGTTAGGGTATGGCTACACCTTC
CASSFTYIGGPGELGYGYTF
>TRBJ1-1|-|TRBV18|-|14
TGTGCCAGCTCACTTGGGCCGAGTAACACTGAAGCTTTCTTT
CASSLGPSNTEAFF
>TRBJ2-7|-|TRBV11-2|-|14
TGTGCCAGCAGCATTAGGGCGGCAACCTACGAGCAGTACTTC
CASSIRAATYEQYF
>TRBJ2-7|once|TRBV6-6|-|10
TGTGCCAGCAGTTCCGGCCGGATACAGTTC
CASSSGRIQF
>TRBJ2-3|-|TRBV6-1|-|14
TGTGCCAGCAGTGACGGCGGGCGCACAGATACGCAGTATTTT
CASSDGGRTDTQYF
>TRBJ2-2|-|TRBV19|TRBD2|18
TGTGCCAGTAGTATAGATGGGAGACTAGCGCCGCACACCGGGGAGCTGTTTTTT
CASSIDGRLAPHTGELFF
>TRBJ1-2|few|TRBV2|-|13
TGTGCCAGCCCTGCAGGGGCCGGCTATGGCTACACCTTC
CASPAGAGYGYTF
>TRBJ1-5|-|TRBV7-2|TRBD1|15
TGTGCCAGCAGCTTAGTGACAGGGGAAGGGCAGCCCCAGCATTTT
CASSLVTGEGQPQHF
>TRBJ1-5|few|TRBV10-3|TRBD1|14
TGTGCCATCAGCGACAGGGGGGAGAATCAGCCCCAGCATTTT
CAISDRGENQPQHF
>TRBJ2-5|-|TRBV7-7|-|14
TGTGCCAGCAGCTTAGGCCAACCACAAGAGACCCAGTACTTC
CASSLGQPQETQYF